This TCR beta chain stems from a study of T cells in Graves' hyperthyroidism and ophthalmopathy. Germline loops: CDR1 SGDLS, CDR2 YYNGEE. V was pared by 0 bases and J by 0 bases, with 10 bases between. This CDR3 is built from 16 residues. This clonotype has only a few counts. TCR beta CDR3 sequences were amplified from RNA transcripts. The study used the HTBI primer set for a first-round RT-PCR of the TCR CDR3. TCRdb ran MiXCR on the multiplex PCR reads and lists one entry per CDR3 protein. The sample carries about 710,000 distinct CDR3 sequences, approximately 16% recorded once. The sequence was obtained from a young man with Graves' hyperthyroidism. The material sequenced was blood. The chain carries TRBV9 and TRBJ2-1, with D unresolved. The CDR3 here is CASSVVTESSYNEQFF. The CDR3 DNA follows: TGTGCCAGCAGCGTAGTTACAGAGAGCTCCTACAATGAGCAGTTCTTC.